This T cell receptor beta chain originates from a study of Graves' ophthalmopathy and Graves' hyperthyroidism. As for the study in general: No ophthalmopathy within 18 months of follow-up signified stable hyperthyroidism.

As for this clonotype: The germline gene is not matched at one end of the junction; a read error may be the cause.

RNA transcripts provided the template for amplifying TCR beta CDR3 regions. RT-PCR with HTBI primers came first, then second-round multiplex PCR. TCRdb reanalysed the multiplex PCR reads using MiXCR and keeps one entry per CDR3 protein. Seen here are around 1.1 million distinct CDR3 sequences, about 40% observed once, and the top ten hold approximately 10%. The germline CDR1 and CDR2 sequences are SNHLY and FYNNEI. The length of the CDR3 is 12 residues. Sequenced input: peripheral blood or thyroid tissue (not recorded which). V usage is TRBV2 and J usage is TRBJ2-5; D is ambiguous. This clonotype originated in an adult man with Graves' hyperthyroidism. The CDR3 sequence: CASSAVRETQHF. The DNA for the CDR3 is TGTGCCAGCAGTGCTGTTCGAGAGACCCAGCACTTC.